This entry lists 13 T cell receptor beta chains sequenced from one sample in a study of Ad26.COV2.S vaccination and SARS-CoV-2 variants listed by TCRdb under 2021. The intended sense of this specimen's treatment or condition label: 15 to 20 received Ad26.COV2.S at low or high dose, single or two shots; about five received placebo; per-sample allocation not given. For vaccine and placebo recipients, repertoires were sequenced using samples collected on day 63 after the first injection. Receptor amplification or capture employed the immunoSEQ multiplex PCR assay. The source is immuneACCESS, and TCRdb retained only in-frame sequences with V and J called. Part of the clones is not carried over; for the studies checked, unresolved V genes explain less than half of this, and the remainder is unexplained. A total of more than 400,000 clones appear in this sample, less than 95% of them only once. The top ten clones comprise under 4.5% of the sample.

The source material was peripheral blood, sampled in a trial of Ad26.COV2.S vaccine versus placebo. The source of these receptors is a person between 18 and 60 years old who received the Ad26.COV2.S COVID-19 vaccine or a placebo.

The V gene is TRBV28, the J gene TRBJ2-2; 10 bases are a match to TRBD2. This CDR3 region has 17 residues. Trimming cost V 1 base and J 6 bases; bases outside gene matches: 8. The germline gives CDR1 MDHEN, CDR2 SYDVKM. The CDR3 DNA reads TGTGCCAGCAGTTTATTTCGCCAAGCGGGAGGGGCCGGGGAGCTGTTTTTT. Its protein is CASSLFRQAGGAGELFF.

This clone was seen once. J is TRBJ2-1 and V is TRBV14; D may match TRBD1 or TRBD2 (5 bases each). The V end was cut by 4 bases, the J end by 3 bases, with 19 bases between. This CDR3 contains 17 residues. Germline V gene sequence: CDR1 SGHDN, CDR2 FVKESK. CDR3 protein: CASSPSSPRGDYNEQFF. The CDR3 nucleotides read TGTGCCAGCAGCCCCTCCTCCCCTAGGGGAGACTACAATGAGCAGTTCTTC.

The V and J genes are TRBV13 and TRBJ2-1, with 9 bases that match TRBD2. This CDR3 region has 15 residues. J lost 4 bases, V lost 8 bases, and 9 bases had no gene match. CDR1 is PRHDT and CDR2 is FYEKMQ in the germline V gene (reference sequence). The CDR3 spells CASRRASGVYNEQFF. DNA for the CDR3: TGTGCCAGCCGACGGGCTAGCGGGGTATACAATGAGCAGTTCTTC.

As concerns this clone: The junction shows a germline mismatch at one end, possibly a read error. V is TRBV5-1 and J is TRBJ2-7, with 9 nucleotides matching TRBD1. Germline V gene data show CDR1 as SGHRS and CDR2 as YFSETQ. CDR3 length: 13 amino acids. The CDR3 spells CASSVRPGQGLNF. The CDR3 DNA reads as TGCGCCAGCAGCGTGCGTCCGGGACAGGGACTAAACTTC.

V and J are TRBV25-1 and TRBJ2-7; tentative D call: TRBD1 (6 bases). The CDR3 runs to 17 residues. CDR1 and CDR2 (germline): MGHDK, SYGVNS. V was shortened by 1 base and J by 1 base, with 17 bases between the two germline ends. The CDR3 DNA reads as TGTGCCAGCAGTGAATTCGGTACTGCAGGGGCGTCCTACGAGCAGTACTTC. It translates to CASSEFGTAGASYEQYF.

V and J are TRBV16 and TRBJ2-7; TRBD1 aligns across 7 bases. Unmatched junction bases numbered 6, after V lost 4 bases and J lost 6 bases. The CDR3 spans 13 residues. Germline V gives CDR1 KGHSY, CDR2 FQNENV. CDR3 sequence (DNA): TGTGCCAGCAGCCGGGACAGCCCGATCGAGCAGTACTTC. It codes for CASSRDSPIEQYF.

The V gene is TRBV28, the J gene TRBJ2-4; 10 positions match TRBD1. Germline loops: CDR1 MDHEN, CDR2 SYDVKM. Trimming cost V 5 bases and J 9 bases; bases outside gene matches: 10. The CDR3 spans 15 residues. CDR3 loop: CASSRAGQGEGIQYF. The CDR3 DNA reads TGTGCCAGCAGTCGGGCCGGACAGGGGGAGGGCATTCAGTACTTC.

The chain uses TRBV28 and TRBJ2-3, with D possibly being TRBD2 (5 bases). Per the germline V gene, CDR1 is MDHEN and CDR2 is SYDVKM. With 8 bases removed from V and 0 bases from J, the gap between germline ends came to 9 bases. The CDR3 loop spans 13 amino acids. The CDR3 loop is CASGESSTDTQYF. CDR3 in DNA: TGTGCCAGCGGGGAGTCTAGCACAGATACGCAGTATTTT.

This chain links TRBV23-1 with TRBJ1-1; TRBD1 might be the D (5 bases). TRBV23-1 is given ORF status, its function remaining uncertain. V was clipped by 1 base and J by 4 bases, with 16 bases between them. This CDR3 has 16 residues. The chain's CDR3 is CASSQFGGIDRTEAFF. The CDR3 DNA sequence: TGCGCCAGCAGTCAATTCGGGGGGATAGATCGCACTGAAGCTTTCTTT.

The chain links TRBV15 to TRBJ2-7, with 7 bases aligning to TRBD2. The V gene end was trimmed by 1 base and the J gene end by 6 bases; junction bases not matched to a gene: 0. The germline gives CDR1 LNHNV, CDR2 YYDKDF (reference sequence). This CDR3 spans 12 amino acids. CDR3 DNA: TGTGCCACCAGCAGAGCGGGGGGCGAGCAGTACTTC. It encodes CATSRAGGEQYF.

The rearrangement links TRBV19 to TRBJ1-5; the D gene is possibly TRBD1 (5 bases). The germline gives CDR1 LNHDA, CDR2 SQIVND (reference sequence). The CDR3 sequence is 15 residues long. The V end lost 7 bases, the J end lost 5 bases, and 18 bases lay between the germline ends. The CDR3 reads CASTPGRGLDQPQHF. DNA of the CDR3: TGTGCCAGTACCCCAGGGAGGGGTTTGGATCAGCCCCAGCATTTT.

This chain links TRBV7-2 with TRBJ1-4; D not resolved. This CDR3 spans 13 amino acids. The germline gives CDR1 SGHTA, CDR2 FQGNSA. V lost 7 bases, J lost 3 bases, and 9 bases lay in between. CDR3 residues: CASNEGPNEKLFF. The CDR3 DNA follows: TGTGCCAGCAATGAGGGCCCTAATGAAAAACTGTTTTTT.

The rearrangement uses TRBV13 and TRBJ2-5, with TRBD1 matching over 9 bases. The CDR3 is made up of 15 amino acids. V gave up 5 bases and J gave up 5 bases; unmatched junction bases: 9. Per the germline V gene, CDR1 is PRHDT and CDR2 is FYEKMQ (reference sequence). For the CDR3, the DNA is TGTGCCAGCAGCCTTCGGACAGGGACAGGGGAGACCCAGTACTTC. Its protein product is CASSLRTGTGETQYF. Full variable domain (remainder filled in from reference TRBV13 and TRBJ2-5): AAGVIQSPRHLIKEKRETATLKCYPIPRHDTVYWYQQGPGQDPQFLISFYEKMQSDKGSIPDRFSAQQFSDYHSELNMSSLELGDSALYFCASSLRTGTGETQYFGPGTRLLVL.